Presented here are 16 T cell receptor beta chains from one specimen sequenced in a study of T cells in lung cancer brain metastases. Assay: immunoSEQ multiplex PCR; the TCRdb copy retains only in-frame clones and omits some. The data contain approximately 980 clones, approximately 87% of them singletons. The sequenced material came from tumor tissue from the primary lung tumor. Every receptor here comes from a woman in her forties or fifties with non-small cell lung cancer.

This chain uses TRBV7-2 with TRBJ2-7; 7 nucleotides match TRBD2. Germline CDR1 and CDR2: SGHTA and FQGNSA. This CDR3 comprises 13 residues. Unmatched junction bases numbered 8, after V lost 5 bases and J lost 7 bases. CDR3 loop: CASSASGPLEQYF. CDR3 DNA sequence: TGTGCCAGCAGCGCTAGCGGCCCTTTGGAGCAGTACTTC.

The genes are TRBV5-1 and TRBJ1-1; a possible D gene is TRBD1 (6 bases). This CDR3 is 14 amino acids long. Germline values: CDR1 SGHRS, CDR2 YFSETQ. The V and J ends lost 7 bases and 3 bases respectively, with 16 bases between them. CDR3 amino acids: CASHEQGLHTEAFF. CDR3 nucleotide sequence: TGCGCCAGCCATGAACAGGGACTACACACTGAAGCTTTCTTT.

With respect to this clone: A much larger clone lies a single base off, so this may be a read error. This same CDR3 is encoded by further DNA sequences in the sample. This chain connects TRBV5-1 to TRBJ1-1; possible D gene TRBD1, 6 bases. CDR3 size: 14 residues. The germline V and J ends were trimmed by 6 bases and 1 base, with 13 bases remaining between them. Germline CDR1 and CDR2: SGHRS and YFSETQ. The CDR3 sequence is CASIEGQRNTEAFF. The CDR3 DNA follows: TGCGCCAGCATTGAGGGACAACGGAACACTGAAGCTTTCTTT.

This rearrangement joins TRBV5-1 to TRBJ1-2; perhaps TRBD1 as D (6 bases). Germline CDR1 is SGHRS and CDR2 is YFSETQ. The V end lost 3 bases, the J end lost 7 bases, and 13 bases lay between the germline ends. The CDR3 runs to 13 residues. Here the CDR3 DNA reads TGCGCCAGCAGCTGGTACAGGGCGAGTGGCTACACCTTC. Its protein product is CASSWYRASGYTF.

V and J are TRBV7-2 and TRBJ1-5; 7 bases fit TRBD1. The CDR3 length is 13 residues. V shed 8 bases, J shed 3 bases, and the junction held 4 bases outside the gene matches. Germline CDR1 reads SGHTA; CDR2 reads FQGNSA. The CDR3 DNA reads as TGTGCCAGCCAGGGGGACCTCAATCAGCCCCAGCATTTT. Protein product: CASQGDLNQPQHF.

The chain is built from TRBV5-1 and TRBJ1-4; 9 bases agree with TRBD1. Trimming cost V 3 bases and J 2 bases; bases outside gene matches: 5. The CDR3 runs 16 residues. Germline CDR1 is SGHRS and CDR2 is YFSETQ. CDR3 DNA: TGCGCCAGCAGCTACGGGACAGGGCATACTAATGAAAAACTGTTTTTT. Translation gives CASSYGTGHTNEKLFF.

CDR3 protein: CASSQAPERDTQYF. The CDR3 DNA is TGCGCCAGCAGCCAAGCCCCTGAGAGGGATACGCAGTATTTT. The chain combines TRBV4-3 with TRBJ2-3; D is ambiguous. The germline gives CDR1 LGHNA, CDR2 YSLEER. Deletions cut 1 base from V and 6 bases from J, with 11 bases between. This CDR3 has 14 residues.

The rearrangement uses TRBV5-4 and TRBJ2-7, with 10 bases identical to TRBD1. This CDR3 contains 14 residues. V gave up 4 bases and J gave up 4 bases; unmatched junction bases: 5. Germline V gives CDR1 SGHNT, CDR2 YYREEE (reference sequence). CDR3 in amino acids: CASSTGQGEYEQYF. CDR3 coding DNA: TGTGCCAGCAGCACCGGACAGGGGGAGTACGAGCAGTACTTC.

This clone appeared a few times. The chain carries TRBV18 and TRBJ1-4; D is ambiguous. V lost 4 bases and J lost 5, with 14 bases in between. Germline lookup yields CDR1 KGHSH and CDR2 LQKENI. This CDR3 is 15 amino acids long. The CDR3 reads CASSQTVERNEKLFF. CDR3 DNA: TGTGCCAGCTCACAAACCGTAGAAAGGAATGAAAAACTGTTTTTT.

Only a few counts were recorded for this clone. The chain is built from TRBV11-3 and TRBJ2-5; D uncertain. Germline V gene lookup returns CDR1 SGHNT and CDR2 YENEEA. The CDR3 has 13 amino acids. Trimming took 1 base from V and 5 from J, leaving 8 bases between them. DNA of the CDR3: TGTGCCAGCAGCTTAGGCCTGAGCGAGACCCAGTACTTC. Translated, it gives CASSLGLSETQYF.

This chain connects TRBV11-1 to TRBJ1-1; D is unresolved. Germline lookup yields CDR1 SGHAT and CDR2 FQDESV (reference sequence). The V and J ends lost 1 base and 1 base respectively, with 4 bases between them. The length of the CDR3 is 13 residues. CDR3 in amino acids: CASSLVSNTEAFF. The CDR3, as DNA: TGTGCCAGCAGCTTAGTATCGAACACTGAAGCTTTCTTT. Full variable domain (remainder filled in from reference TRBV11-1 and TRBJ1-1): EAEVAQSPRYKITEKSQAVAFWCDPISGHATLYWYRQILGQGPELLVQFQDESVVDDSQLPKDRFSAERLKGVDSTLKIQPAELGDSAMYLCASSLVSNTEAFFGQGTRLTVV.

The chain is built from TRBV9 and TRBJ1-3; D unresolved. Trimming stripped 0 bases from V and 4 bases from J, with 5 bases between. Germline V gene lookup returns CDR1 SGDLS and CDR2 YYNGEE. This CDR3 has 13 residues. This chain's CDR3 is CASSVEGGNTIYF. The CDR3 DNA sequence: TGTGCCAGCAGCGTAGAAGGGGGAAACACCATATATTTT.

This chain uses TRBV30 with TRBJ1-5; D uncertain. CDR3 length: 15 residues. Looked up from germline, CDR1 is GTSNPN and CDR2 is SVGIG (reference sequence). The V gene lost 3 bases and the J gene lost 6 bases, with 18 bases spanning the gap. In DNA, the CDR3 is TGTGCCTGGAGCGCCGGGCCCCCGAGCCGTCAGCCCCAGCATTTT. The encoded protein is CAWSAGPPSRQPQHF.

V and J are TRBV7-3 and TRBJ2-6; a possible D gene is TRBD1 (6 bases). V shed 0 bases and J shed 0 bases, with 15 bases lying between them. CDR1 and CDR2 from the germline V gene are SGHTA and FQGTGA. This CDR3 has 19 amino acids. The CDR3 DNA follows: TGTGCCAGCAGCTTAACGGGATCTTTACAGGGCTCTGGGGCCAACGTCCTGACTTTC. This encodes CASSLTGSLQGSGANVLTF.

The chain uses TRBV6-4 and TRBJ2-1; D uncertain. The CDR3 extends over 16 amino acids. Trimming took off 4 bases at V and 0 bases at J, with 13 bases between the two ends. Germline-derived CDR1 and CDR2 are MRHNA and SNTAGT. The CDR3 sequence is CASSATYPSSYNEQFF. CDR3 nucleotide sequence: TGTGCCAGCAGTGCAACTTACCCTAGCTCCTACAATGAGCAGTTCTTC.

On this clone itself: Other DNA sequences in this specimen translate into the identical CDR3. V is TRBV5-8 and J is TRBJ2-7; 9 positions agree with TRBD1. CDR1 and CDR2 (germline): SGHTS, YDEGEE. The CDR3 runs 14 residues. V was clipped by 5 bases and J by 7 bases; unmatched bases: 10. The chain's CDR3 is CASSRGDRDLEQYF. The CDR3 DNA is TGTGCCAGCAGTCGAGGGGACAGGGATTTGGAGCAGTACTTC.